This entry lists 4 T cell receptor beta chains sequenced from one sample in a study of Tregs in tolerant kidney transplant recipients. The protocol was immunoSEQ multiplex PCR, while the TCRdb copy is restricted to in-frame clones and leaves out a portion. The sample records about 100,000 clones, around 90% being singletons. Sequencing was performed on CD4+ T cells from blood, taken before the transplant. The receptors stem from a human donor who received a combined kidney and bone marrow transplant.

This chain connects TRBV6-5 to TRBJ1-2; no clear D gene. CDR3 length equals 13 residues. Deletions cut 7 bases from V and 1 base from J, with 10 bases between. Looked up from germline, CDR1 is MNHEY and CDR2 is SVGAGI. The CDR3 reads CASTRRFNYGYTF. Here the CDR3 DNA reads TGTGCCAGCACCCGGCGGTTTAACTATGGCTACACCTTC.

The chain uses TRBV4-1 and TRBJ1-2; 8 bases map to TRBD1. The CDR3 has 16 residues. The germline V gene encodes CDR1 MGHRA and CDR2 YSYEKL. J was trimmed by 7 bases and V by 3 bases; bases with no gene match: 13. For the CDR3, the DNA is TGCGCCAGCAGCCACGGCGCCCGGACAGGGAGGGTTGGCTACACCTTC. The encoded protein is CASSHGARTGRVGYTF.

V and J are TRBV7-8 and TRBJ2-7; TRBD2 aligns across 14 bases. The CDR3 spans 17 residues. J was trimmed by 0 bases and V by 5 bases; bases with no gene match: 6. Germline V gene lookup returns CDR1 SGHVS and CDR2 FQNEAQ. DNA for the CDR3: TGTGCCAGCAGCCAGGGACTAGCGGGAGCCCTCTCCTACGAGCAGTACTTC. It encodes CASSQGLAGALSYEQYF.

This chain joins TRBV7-9 and TRBJ1-2; 8 nucleotides agree with TRBD1. The V segment lost 2 bases and the J segment 4 bases; nucleotides outside the gene matches: 6. CDR1 is SEHNR and CDR2 is FQNEAQ in the germline V gene (reference sequence). The CDR3 runs 15 residues. This CDR3 is CASSLSRQGFYGYTF. In DNA form, the CDR3 reads TGTGCCAGCAGCTTATCGCGACAGGGGTTCTATGGCTACACCTTC.